This paragraph reports one TCR beta chain. The method was immunoSEQ multiplex PCR; TCRdb's version includes in-frame clones alone and lacks a portion of them. This table has 150,000 or so clones, around nine tenths appearing once. This sample is part of a study of blood T cell repertoires in COVID-19. The ends lost 4 bases at V and 2 bases at J; junction bases unmatched: 8. CDR1 is SGHNT and CDR2 is YYREEE in the germline V gene (reference sequence). The CDR3 runs to 15 residues. The chain links TRBV5-4 to TRBJ1-2, with 7 bases fitting TRBD1. Sequencing was carried out using peripheral blood. The origin of this receptor is a man aged 60 to 75 with COVID-19, enrolled during active disease. The CDR3 bases are TGTGCCAGCAGCGTACAGGGGTTGTCCAACTATGGCTACACCTTC. Its translation: CASSVQGLSNYGYTF.